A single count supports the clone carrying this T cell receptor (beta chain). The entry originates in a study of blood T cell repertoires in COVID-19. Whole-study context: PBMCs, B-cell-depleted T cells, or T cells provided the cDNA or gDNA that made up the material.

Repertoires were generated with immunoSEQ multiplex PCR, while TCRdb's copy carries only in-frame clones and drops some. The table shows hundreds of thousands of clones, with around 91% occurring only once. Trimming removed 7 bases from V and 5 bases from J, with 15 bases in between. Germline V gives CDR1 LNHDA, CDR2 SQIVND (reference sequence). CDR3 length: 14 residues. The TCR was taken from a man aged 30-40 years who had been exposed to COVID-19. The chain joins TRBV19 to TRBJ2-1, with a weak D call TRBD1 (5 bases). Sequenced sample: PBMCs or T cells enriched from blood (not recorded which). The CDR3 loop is CASTLTGGNNEQFF. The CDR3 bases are TGTGCCAGTACTCTTACAGGCGGAAACAATGAGCAGTTCTTC.